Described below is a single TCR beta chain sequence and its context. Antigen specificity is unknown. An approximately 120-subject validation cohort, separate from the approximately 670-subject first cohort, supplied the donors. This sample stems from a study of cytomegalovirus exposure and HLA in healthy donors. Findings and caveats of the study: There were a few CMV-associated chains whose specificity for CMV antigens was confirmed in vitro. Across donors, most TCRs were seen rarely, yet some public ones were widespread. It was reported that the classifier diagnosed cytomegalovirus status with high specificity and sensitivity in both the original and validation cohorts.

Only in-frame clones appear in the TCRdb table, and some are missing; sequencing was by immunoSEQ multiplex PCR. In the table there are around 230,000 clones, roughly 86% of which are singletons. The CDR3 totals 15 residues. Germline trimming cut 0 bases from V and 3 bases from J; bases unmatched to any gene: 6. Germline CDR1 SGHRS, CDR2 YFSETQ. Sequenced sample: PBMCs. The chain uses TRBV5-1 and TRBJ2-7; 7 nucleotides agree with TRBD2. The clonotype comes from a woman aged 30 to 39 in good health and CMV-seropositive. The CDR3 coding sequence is TGCGCCAGCAGCTTGGTTACGGGAGGTATCTACGAGCAGTACTTC. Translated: CASSLVTGGIYEQYF. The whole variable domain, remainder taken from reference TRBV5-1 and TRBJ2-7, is KAGVTQTPRYLIKTRGQQVTLSCSPISGHRSVSWYQQTPGQGLQFLFEYFSETQRNKGNFPGRFSGRQFSNSRSEMNVSTLELGDSALYLCASSLVTGGIYEQYFGPGTRLTVT.